These T cell receptor beta chains were read from a single sample in a study of blood T cell repertoires in COVID-19. The assay was immunoSEQ multiplex PCR, and TCRdb's table has in-frame clones only and misses some. The table shows some 39,000 clones, with roughly 77% occurring only once. The sequenced sample consisted of peripheral blood. These receptors came from a man older than 75 with acute or convalescent COVID-19. Each CDR3 is given with its conserved first and last residue. A D gene is named only where the DNA matches it firmly. The size entry is marked missing in some rows and otherwise reads once, few, many or a size class.

TRBJ1-3,-,-,TRBV18,CASSPAGINSGNTIYF,TGTGCCAGCTCACCAGCAGGGATTAACTCTGGAAACACCATATATTTT
TRBJ2-7,-,-,TRBV20-1,CSASRQGIPEQYF,TGCAGTGCTAGTAGGCAGGGGATCCCTGAGCAGTACTTC
TRBJ2-4,once,-,TRBV9,CASSAPGTKNIQYF,TGTGCCAGCAGCGCACCAGGGACCAAAAACATTCAGTACTTC
TRBJ2-5,-,-,TRBV6-5,CASSRALRKTQYF,TGTGCCAGCTCCAGGGCCCTCCGTAAGACCCAGTACTTC
TRBJ1-2,-,-,TRBV10-3,CATRGDLIGYTF,TGTGCCACCAGGGGAGATTTAATTGGCTACACCTTC
TRBJ2-1,-,-,TRBV3-1/TRBV3-2,CASSQDTRNSKQFF,TGTGCCAGCAGCCAAGATACTAGAAATAGCAAGCAGTTCTTC
TRBJ2-2,-,-,TRBV6-6,CASSYSHNTGELFF,TGTGCCAGCAGTTACTCCCATAACACCGGGGAGCTGTTTTTT
TRBJ2-1,-,TRBD2,TRBV10-2,CASSERLAGGDNEQFF,TGCGCCAGCAGTGAACGACTAGCGGGAGGCGACAATGAGCAGTTCTTC
TRBJ2-7,-,-,TRBV29-1,CSAGQGTTYEQYF,TGCAGCGCGGGTCAGGGGACCACCTACGAGCAGTACTTC
TRBJ1-1,-,TRBD1,TRBV6-6,CASSRTGGVGAFF,TGTGCCAGCAGCCGGACAGGGGGCGTTGGAGCTTTCTTT
TRBJ2-1,-,-,TRBV9,CASSADGAPNEQFF,TGTGCCAGCAGCGCTGATGGAGCCCCCAATGAGCAGTTCTTC
TRBJ2-3,once,TRBD1,TRBV29-1,CSVAEGTGATDTQYF,TGCAGCGTCGCCGAGGGGACAGGGGCGACAGATACGCAGTATTTT
TRBJ2-2,-,TRBD1,TRBV7-6,CASSLDLQGQMNTGELFF,TGTGCCAGCAGCCTAGACCTTCAGGGACAGATGAACACCGGGGAGCTGTTTTTT
TRBJ1-2,-,TRBD1,TRBV2,CASSEPPGQGGDGYTF,TGTGCCAGCAGTGAACCGCCGGGACAGGGGGGAGATGGCTACACCTTC
TRBJ2-2,-,TRBD2,TRBV9,CASNPTASGGANTGELFF,TGTGCCAGCAACCCGACAGCTAGCGGGGGGGCGAACACCGGGGAGCTGTTTTTT
TRBJ2-1,-,-,TRBV6-6,CASSVPGSYNEQFF,TGTGCCAGCAGCGTCCCGGGATCTTACAATGAGCAGTTCTTC
TRBJ1-5,-,TRBD1,TRBV27,CASSPGQGRNQPQHF,TGTGCCAGCAGTCCGGGACAGGGGCGCAATCAGCCCCAGCATTTT
TRBJ2-5,once,-,TRBV5-1,CASSLGAGRETQYF,TGCGCCAGCAGCTTGGGTGCAGGGAGGGAGACCCAGTACTTC